The clone carrying this T cell receptor beta chain was picked up one time. This entry is derived from a study of T cell responses to AZD1222 COVID-19 vaccine. The repertoire was sequenced with immunoSEQ multiplex PCR; TCRdb's copy has only in-frame clones and lacks some. The profile shows 130,000 or so clones, about nine tenths of them singletons. The CDR3 has 13 amino acids. The germline V and J ends were trimmed by 0 bases and 7 bases, with 10 bases remaining between them. Germline CDR1 SGDLS, CDR2 YYNGEE. The sequenced sample was peripheral blood, obtained on day 0 of AZD1222 vaccination. This sequence originates from an adult in good health. The chain joins TRBV9 to TRBJ1-2; no clear D. CDR3 in DNA: TGTGCCAGCAGCGTAGAAGGGTACGGTGGCTACACCTTC. Translating gives CASSVEGYGGYTF.